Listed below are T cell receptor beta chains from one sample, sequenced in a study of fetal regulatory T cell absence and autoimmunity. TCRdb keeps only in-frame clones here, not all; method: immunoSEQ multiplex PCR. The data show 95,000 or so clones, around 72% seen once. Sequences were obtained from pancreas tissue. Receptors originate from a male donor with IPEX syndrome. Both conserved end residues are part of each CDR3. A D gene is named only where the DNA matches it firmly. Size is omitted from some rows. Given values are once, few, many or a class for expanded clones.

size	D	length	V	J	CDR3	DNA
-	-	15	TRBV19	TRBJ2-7	CASSIAGWGAYEQYF	TGTGCCAGTAGTATCGCTGGCTGGGGGGCCTACGAGCAGTACTTC
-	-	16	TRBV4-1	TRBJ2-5	CASSQGSGVGQETQYF	TGCGCCAGCAGCCAAGGTTCCGGGGTGGGGCAAGAGACCCAGTACTTC
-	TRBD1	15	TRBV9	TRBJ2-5	CASSVSPGGQETQYF	TGTGCCAGCAGCGTAAGCCCAGGGGGCCAAGAGACCCAGTACTTC
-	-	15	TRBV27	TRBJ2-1	CASSETFGTLNEQFF	TGTGCCAGCAGTGAAACCTTCGGGACGCTGAATGAGCAGTTCTTC
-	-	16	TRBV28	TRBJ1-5	CASSLCAGVLGQPQHF	TGTGCCAGCAGTTTATGCGCAGGGGTCTTAGGGCAGCCCCAGCATTTT
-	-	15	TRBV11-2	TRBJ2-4	CASSSMGLAKNIQYF	TGTGCCAGCAGCTCGATGGGACTAGCCAAAAACATTCAGTACTTC
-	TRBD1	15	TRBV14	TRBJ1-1	CASSRRQGVNTEAFF	TGTGCCAGCAGCCGTCGACAGGGGGTGAACACTGAAGCTTTCTTT
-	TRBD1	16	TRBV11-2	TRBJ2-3	CASSRGQGAWTDTQYF	TGTGCCAGCAGCCGGGGACAGGGGGCTTGGACAGATACGCAGTATTTT
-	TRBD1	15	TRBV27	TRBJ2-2	CASSLGQGETGELFF	TGTGCCAGCAGTTTGGGACAGGGAGAGACCGGGGAGCTGTTTTTT
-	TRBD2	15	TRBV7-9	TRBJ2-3	CASSFLAGGRNTQYF	TGTGCCAGCAGCTTTTTAGCGGGGGGGCGAAATACGCAGTATTTT
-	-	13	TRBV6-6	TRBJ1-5	CASSYPGNQPQHF	TGTGCCAGCAGTTACCCGGGCAATCAGCCCCAGCATTTT
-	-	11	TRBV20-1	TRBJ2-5	CSARQGETQYF	TGCAGTGCTAGACAGGGAGAGACCCAGTACTTC
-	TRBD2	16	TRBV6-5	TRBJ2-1	CASSYGGLAGTLEQFF	TGTGCCAGCAGTTACGGGGGACTAGCGGGAACCCTTGAGCAGTTCTTC
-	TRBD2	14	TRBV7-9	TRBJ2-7	CASSLLAGPYEQYF	TGTGCCAGCAGCTTGCTAGCGGGGCCCTACGAGCAGTACTTC
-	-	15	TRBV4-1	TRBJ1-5	CASSQEDASNQPQHF	TGCGCCAGCAGCCAAGAGGACGCGAGCAATCAGCCCCAGCATTTT
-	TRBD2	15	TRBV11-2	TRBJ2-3	CASSLGLAGSDTQYF	TGTGCCAGCAGCTTAGGGCTAGCGGGATCAGATACGCAGTATTTT
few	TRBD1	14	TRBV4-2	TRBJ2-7	CASSPDRGSYEQYF	TGTGCCAGCAGCCCGGACAGGGGGAGCTACGAGCAGTACTTC
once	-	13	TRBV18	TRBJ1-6	CASSTGFRSPLHF	TGTGCCAGCTCCACAGGGTTTCGTTCACCCCTCCACTTT
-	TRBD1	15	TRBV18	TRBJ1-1	CASSPRTGRIIEAFF	TGTGCCAGCTCACCAAGGACAGGGCGGATCATAGAAGCTTTCTTT
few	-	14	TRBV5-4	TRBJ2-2	CASSLVLGTGELFF	TGTGCCAGCAGCTTGGTGCTTGGGACCGGGGAGCTGTTTTTT
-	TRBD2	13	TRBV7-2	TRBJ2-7	CASRGGPSYEQYF	TGTGCCAGCAGGGGAGGGCCCAGCTACGAGCAGTACTTC
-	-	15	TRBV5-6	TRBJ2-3	CASSPTPNPADTQYF	TGTGCCAGCAGCCCTACACCGAACCCAGCAGATACGCAGTATTTT
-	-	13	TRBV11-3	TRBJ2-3	CASSFQDTDTQYF	TGTGCCAGCAGCTTCCAGGACACAGATACGCAGTATTTT
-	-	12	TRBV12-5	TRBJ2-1	CASALQYNEQFF	TGTGCTAGTGCCCTCCAGTACAATGAGCAGTTCTTC
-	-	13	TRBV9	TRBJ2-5	CASSKGGPETQYF	TGTGCCAGCAGCAAGGGGGGGCCCGAGACCCAGTACTTC
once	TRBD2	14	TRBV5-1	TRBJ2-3	CASSLAAGVDTQYF	TGCGCCAGCAGCCTAGCAGCGGGAGTAGATACGCAGTATTTT
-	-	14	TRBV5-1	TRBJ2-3	CASSLVGSLDTQYF	TGCGCCAGCAGCTTGGTGGGTTCCCTAGATACGCAGTATTTT
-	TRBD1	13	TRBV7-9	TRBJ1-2	CASRFRQGYRYTF	TGTGCCAGCAGGTTCAGACAGGGATATCGCTACACCTTC
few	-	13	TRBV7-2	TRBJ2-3	CASSLIGVNTQYF	TGTGCCAGCAGCTTAATTGGGGTAAATACGCAGTATTTT
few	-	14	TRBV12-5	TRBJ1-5	CASGLGYSNQPQHF	TGTGCTAGTGGTTTGGGATATAGCAATCAGCCCCAGCATTTT
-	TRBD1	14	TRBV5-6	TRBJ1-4	CASSHRGLNEKLFF	TGTGCCAGCAGCCACAGGGGCCTTAATGAAAAACTGTTTTTT
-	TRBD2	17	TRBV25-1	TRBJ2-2	CASTGTSGRGYTGELFF	TGTGCCAGCACCGGGACTAGCGGGAGGGGATACACCGGGGAGCTGTTTTTT
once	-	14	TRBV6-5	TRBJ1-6	CASSSATRNSPLHF	TGTGCCAGCAGTTCGGCGACGAGGAATTCACCCCTCCACTTT
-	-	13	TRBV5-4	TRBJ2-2	CASSLDNTGELFF	TGTGCCAGCAGCTTGGACAACACCGGGGAGCTGTTTTTT
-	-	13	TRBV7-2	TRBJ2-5	CASSFVSGETQYF	TGTGCCAGCAGCTTTGTCAGTGGAGAGACCCAGTACTTC
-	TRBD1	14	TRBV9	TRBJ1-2	CASSPGTGAPGYTF	TGTGCCAGCAGCCCCGGGACAGGGGCTCCTGGCTACACCTTC
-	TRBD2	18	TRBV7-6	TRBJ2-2	CASSSYLAAWEDTGELFF	TGTGCCAGCAGCTCGTACCTAGCGGCCTGGGAGGACACCGGGGAGCTGTTTTTT
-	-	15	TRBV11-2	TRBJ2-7	CASSFGLASSYEQYF	TGTGCCAGCAGCTTCGGGCTAGCGTCATCCTACGAGCAGTACTTC
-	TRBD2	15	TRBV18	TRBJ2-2	CASSLSGRNTGELFF	TGTGCCAGCTCACTCAGCGGGAGGAACACCGGGGAGCTGTTTTTT
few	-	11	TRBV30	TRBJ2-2	CAWRATGELFF	TGTGCCTGGAGAGCGACCGGGGAGCTGTTTTTT
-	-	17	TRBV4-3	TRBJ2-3	CASSHRWAGGTADTQYF	TGCGCCAGCAGCCACAGATGGGCAGGAGGGACTGCAGATACGCAGTATTTT
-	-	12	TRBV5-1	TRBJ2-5	CASSINQETQYF	TGCGCCAGCAGCATAAACCAAGAGACCCAGTACTTC
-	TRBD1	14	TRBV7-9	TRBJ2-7	CASSQTGGGYEQYF	TGTGCCAGCAGCCAGACAGGGGGCGGGTACGAGCAGTACTTC
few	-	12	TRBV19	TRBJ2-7	CANKTGGDEQYF	TGTGCCAATAAGACGGGTGGGGACGAGCAGTACTTC
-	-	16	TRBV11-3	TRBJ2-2	CASSPWQGSNTGELFF	TGTGCCAGCAGCCCCTGGCAGGGTTCGAACACCGGGGAGCTGTTTTTT
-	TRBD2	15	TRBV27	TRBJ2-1	CASSHRGGFFNEQFF	TGTGCCAGCAGTCATCGGGGGGGCTTTTTCAATGAGCAGTTCTTC
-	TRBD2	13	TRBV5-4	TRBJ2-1	CASSSGGAYEQFF	TGTGCCAGCAGCAGCGGGGGGGCGTATGAGCAGTTCTTC
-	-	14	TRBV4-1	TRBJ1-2	CASSQRGANYGYTF	TGCGCCAGCAGCCAACGGGGGGCGAACTATGGCTACACCTTC
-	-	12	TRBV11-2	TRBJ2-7	CASSFSAYEQYF	TGTGCCAGCAGCTTTTCAGCCTACGAGCAGTACTTC
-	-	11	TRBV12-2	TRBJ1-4	CASRGDEKLFF	TGTGCAAGTCGAGGGGATGAAAAACTGTTTTTT